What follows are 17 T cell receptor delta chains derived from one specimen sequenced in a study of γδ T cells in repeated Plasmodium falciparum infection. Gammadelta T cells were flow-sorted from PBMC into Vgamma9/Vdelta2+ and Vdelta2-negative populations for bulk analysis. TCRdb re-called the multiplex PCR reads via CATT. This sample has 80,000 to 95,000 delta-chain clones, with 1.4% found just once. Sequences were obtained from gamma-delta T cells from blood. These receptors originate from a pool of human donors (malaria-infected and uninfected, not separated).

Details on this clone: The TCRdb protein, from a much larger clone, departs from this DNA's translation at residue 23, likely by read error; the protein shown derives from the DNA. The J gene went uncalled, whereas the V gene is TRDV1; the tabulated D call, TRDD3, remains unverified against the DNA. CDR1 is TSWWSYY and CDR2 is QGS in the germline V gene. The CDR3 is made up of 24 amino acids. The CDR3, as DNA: TGTGCTCTTGGGGAACTGTGGACACACCCTTCCTACGGACAGTTACTGGGGGACACCGATAAACTCACCTTT. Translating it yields CALGELWTHPSYGQLLGDTDKLTF.

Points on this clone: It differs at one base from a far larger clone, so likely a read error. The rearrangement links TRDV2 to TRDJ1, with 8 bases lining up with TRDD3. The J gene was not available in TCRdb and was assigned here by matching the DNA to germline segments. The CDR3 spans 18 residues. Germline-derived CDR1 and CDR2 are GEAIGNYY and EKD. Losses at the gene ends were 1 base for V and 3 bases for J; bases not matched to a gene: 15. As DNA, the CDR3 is TGTGCCTGTGACACGTTTACTGGGGGGTACGCAGACGCCGATAAACTCATCTTT. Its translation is CACDTFTGGYADADKLIF.

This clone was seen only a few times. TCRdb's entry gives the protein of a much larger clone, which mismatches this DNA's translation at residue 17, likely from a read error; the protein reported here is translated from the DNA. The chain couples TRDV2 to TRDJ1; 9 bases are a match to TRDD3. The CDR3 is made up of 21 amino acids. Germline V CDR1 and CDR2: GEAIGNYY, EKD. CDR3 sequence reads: CACDRLVPTSTGGQYTNKLIF. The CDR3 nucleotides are TGTGCCTGTGACCGCTTGGTTCCTACGAGTACTGGGGGACAGTACACCAATAAACTCATCTTT.

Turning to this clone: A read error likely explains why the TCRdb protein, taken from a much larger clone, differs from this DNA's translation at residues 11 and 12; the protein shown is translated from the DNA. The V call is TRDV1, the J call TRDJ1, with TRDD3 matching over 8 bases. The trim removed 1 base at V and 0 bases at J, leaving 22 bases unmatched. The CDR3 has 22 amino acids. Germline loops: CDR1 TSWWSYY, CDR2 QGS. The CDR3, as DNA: TGTGCTCTTGGGGAACAGTGGCTACTGGGGGGTATGTTGGGGTTGTACACCGATAAACTCATCTTT. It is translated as CALGEQWLLGGMLGLYTDKLIF.

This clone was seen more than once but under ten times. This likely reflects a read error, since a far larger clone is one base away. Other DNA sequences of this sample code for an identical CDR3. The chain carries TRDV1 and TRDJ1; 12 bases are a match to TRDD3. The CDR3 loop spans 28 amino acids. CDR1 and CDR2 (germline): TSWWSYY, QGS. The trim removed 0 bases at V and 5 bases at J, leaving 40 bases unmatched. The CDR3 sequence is CALGELRPTTYWGIPRNLLNPRADKLIF. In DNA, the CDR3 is TGTGCTCTTGGGGAACTAAGGCCTACTACCTACTGGGGGATACCCCGTAATCTGCTAAATCCGAGGGCTGATAAACTCATCTTT.

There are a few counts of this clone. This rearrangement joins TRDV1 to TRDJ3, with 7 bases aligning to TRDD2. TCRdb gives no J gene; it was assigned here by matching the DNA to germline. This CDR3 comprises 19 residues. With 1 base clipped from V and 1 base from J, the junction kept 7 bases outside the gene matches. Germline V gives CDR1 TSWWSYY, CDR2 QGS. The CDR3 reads CALGERVFLNSWDTRQMFF. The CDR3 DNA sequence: TGTGCTCTTGGGGAACGGGTCTTCCTAAATTCCTGGGACACCCGACAGATGTTTTTC.

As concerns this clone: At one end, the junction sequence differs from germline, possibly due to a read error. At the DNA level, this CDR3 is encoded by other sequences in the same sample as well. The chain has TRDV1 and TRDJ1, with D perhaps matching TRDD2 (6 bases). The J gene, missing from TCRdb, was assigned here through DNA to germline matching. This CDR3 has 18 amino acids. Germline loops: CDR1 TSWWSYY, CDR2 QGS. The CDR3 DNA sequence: TGCTCCGCAGGGCCCTTCCCTCCATCGTACGAGGCCACCGATAAACTCATCTTT. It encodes CSAGPFPPSYEATDKLIF.

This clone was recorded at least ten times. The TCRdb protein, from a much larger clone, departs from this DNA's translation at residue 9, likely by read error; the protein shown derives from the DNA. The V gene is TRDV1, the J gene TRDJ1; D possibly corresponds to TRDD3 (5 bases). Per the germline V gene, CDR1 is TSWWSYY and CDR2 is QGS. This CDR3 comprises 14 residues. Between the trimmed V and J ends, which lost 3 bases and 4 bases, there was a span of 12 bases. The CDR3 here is CALGEDRGGDKLIF. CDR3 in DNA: TGTGCTCTTGGGGAGGATAGAGGGGGCGATAAACTCATCTTT.

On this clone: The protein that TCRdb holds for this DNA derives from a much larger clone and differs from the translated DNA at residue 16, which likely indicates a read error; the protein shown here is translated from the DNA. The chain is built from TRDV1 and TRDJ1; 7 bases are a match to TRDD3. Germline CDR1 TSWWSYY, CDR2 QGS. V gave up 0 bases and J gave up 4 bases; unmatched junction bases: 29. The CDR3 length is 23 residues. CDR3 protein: CALGELNSNGVSRLGGSGDKLIF. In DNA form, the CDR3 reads TGTGCTCTTGGGGAACTTAATAGCAACGGAGTGTCGCGCCTGGGGGGTTCGGGCGATAAACTCATCTTT.

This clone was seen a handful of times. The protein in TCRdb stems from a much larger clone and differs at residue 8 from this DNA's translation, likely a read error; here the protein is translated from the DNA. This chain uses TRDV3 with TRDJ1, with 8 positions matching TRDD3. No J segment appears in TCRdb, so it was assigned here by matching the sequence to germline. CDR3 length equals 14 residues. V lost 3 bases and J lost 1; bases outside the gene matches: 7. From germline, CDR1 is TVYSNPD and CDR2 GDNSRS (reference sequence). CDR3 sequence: CAFPNWGRTDKLIF. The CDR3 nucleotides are TGTGCCTTCCCCAACTGGGGGCGCACCGATAAACTCATCTTT.

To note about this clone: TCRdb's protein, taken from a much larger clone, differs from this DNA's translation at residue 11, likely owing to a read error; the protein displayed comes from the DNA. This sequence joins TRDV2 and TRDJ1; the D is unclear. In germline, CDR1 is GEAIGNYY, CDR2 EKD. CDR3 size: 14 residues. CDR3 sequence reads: CACDTLSPRDELIF. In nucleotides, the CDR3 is TGTGCCTGTGACACCCTTTCACCGCGCGATGAACTCATCTTT.

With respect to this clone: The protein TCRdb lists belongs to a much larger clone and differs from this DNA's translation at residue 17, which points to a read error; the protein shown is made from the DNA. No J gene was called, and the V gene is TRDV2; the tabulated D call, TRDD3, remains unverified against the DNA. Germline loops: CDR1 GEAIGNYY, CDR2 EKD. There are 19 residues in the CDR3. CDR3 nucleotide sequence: TGTGCCTGTGACACCCTCCTACTGGGGGATACCCGCTACACCGATAAATTCATCTTT. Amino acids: CACDTLLLGDTRYTDKFIF.

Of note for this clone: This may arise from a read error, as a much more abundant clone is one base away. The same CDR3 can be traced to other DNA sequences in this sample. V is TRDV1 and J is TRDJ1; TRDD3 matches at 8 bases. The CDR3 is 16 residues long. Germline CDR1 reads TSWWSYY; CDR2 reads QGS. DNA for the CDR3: TGTGCTCTTGGGGGCACACGATGGGGATACACCGATAAGCTCATCTTT. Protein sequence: CALGGTRWGYTDKLIF.

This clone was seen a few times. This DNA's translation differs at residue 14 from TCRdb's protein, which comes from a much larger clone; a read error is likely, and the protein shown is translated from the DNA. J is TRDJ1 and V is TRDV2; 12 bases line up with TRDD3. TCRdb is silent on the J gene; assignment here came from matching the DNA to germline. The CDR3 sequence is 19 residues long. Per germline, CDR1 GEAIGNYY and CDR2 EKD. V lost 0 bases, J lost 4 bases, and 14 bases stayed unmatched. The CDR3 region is CACDTGLGDTLAGIDKLIF. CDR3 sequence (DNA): TGTGCCTGTGACACCGGACTGGGGGATACCCTAGCGGGCATCGATAAACTCATCTTT.

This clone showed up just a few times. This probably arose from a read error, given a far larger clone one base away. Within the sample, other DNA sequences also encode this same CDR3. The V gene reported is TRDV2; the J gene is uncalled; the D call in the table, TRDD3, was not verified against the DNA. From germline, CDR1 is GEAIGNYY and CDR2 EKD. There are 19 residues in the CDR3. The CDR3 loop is CACDATGGLSSWDTRQMFF. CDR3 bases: TGTGCCTGTGACGCTACTGGGGGATTGAGCTCCTGGGACACCCGACAGATGTTCTTC.

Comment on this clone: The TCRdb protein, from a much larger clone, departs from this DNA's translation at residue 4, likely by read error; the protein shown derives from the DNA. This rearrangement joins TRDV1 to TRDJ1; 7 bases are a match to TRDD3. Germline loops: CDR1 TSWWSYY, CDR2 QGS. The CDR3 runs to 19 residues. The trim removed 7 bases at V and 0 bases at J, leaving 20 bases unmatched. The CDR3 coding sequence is TGTGCTCTTGAGGATCCAGAAGGGGGATTCGAGAAGTACACCGATAAACTCATCTTT. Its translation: CALEDPEGGFEKYTDKLIF.

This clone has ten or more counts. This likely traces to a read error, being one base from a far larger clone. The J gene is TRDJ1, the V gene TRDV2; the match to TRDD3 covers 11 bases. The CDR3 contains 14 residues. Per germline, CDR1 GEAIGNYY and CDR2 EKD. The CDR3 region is CACDPGGYTDKPIF. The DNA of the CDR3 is TGTGCCTGTGACCCTGGGGGATACACCGATAAACCCATCTTT.